This is a list of T cell receptor beta chains from one sample in a study of response to subunit inactivated influenza vaccine. TCRdb analysed the RT-PCR reads with MiXCR anew, one entry per CDR3 protein. The sample lists about 180,000 distinct CDR3 sequences, about 9% occurring once. Here the sequenced sample was non-naive T cells sorted from PBMCs, taken on the day of vaccination. Receptors were obtained from a man aged 50-60 years who received an inactivated influenza vaccine. The CDR3 runs from the conserved cysteine through the conserved F or W. The D gene is left open where the match is weak. Only some rows state a clone size, as once, few, many or a class for expanded clones.

many	TRBD2	TRBJ2-3	TRBV20-1	CSARRTSGRGDTQYF	TGCAGTGCTAGGCGTACTAGCGGGAGAGGGGATACGCAGTATTTT
many	NA	TRBJ1-1	TRBV7-6	CASSLEENTEAFF	TGTGCCAGCAGCTTAGAAGAAAACACTGAAGCTTTCTTT
few	TRBD1	TRBJ1-3	TRBV28	CASSFTGAHGNTIYF	TGTGCCAGCAGTTTTACAGGGGCGCATGGAAACACCATATATTTT
many	TRBD1	TRBJ2-1	TRBV5-1	CASSLLQGAGNEQFF	TGCGCCAGCAGCTTATTACAGGGGGCCGGCAATGAGCAGTTCTTC
few	NA	TRBJ2-5	TRBV3-1	CASSLWRPTQETQYF	TGTGCCAGCAGTCTCTGGCGCCCCACGCAAGAGACCCAGTACTTC
few	NA	TRBJ2-7	TRBV18	CASSKPPGSTGYEQYF	TGTGCCAGCTCGAAACCCCCAGGGTCAACCGGGTACGAGCAGTACTTC
few	TRBD1	TRBJ2-5	TRBV7-9	CASRESTGGRETQYF	TGTGCCAGCAGAGAAAGTACAGGGGGCAGAGAGACCCAGTACTTC
NA	TRBD1	TRBJ1-1	TRBV2	CASSDSRTGGFVFF	TGTGCCAGCAGTGATTCCCGGACAGGGGGATTTGTGTTCTTT
few	NA	TRBJ2-5	TRBV6-1	CASSGWQETQYF	TGTGCCAGTTCTGGCTGGCAAGAGACCCAGTACTTC
few	NA	TRBJ2-2	TRBV6-2/TRBV6-3	CASSDGRAYTGELFF	TGTGCCAGCAGTGATGGACGGGCATACACCGGGGAGCTGTTTTTT
NA	TRBD2	TRBJ2-7	TRBV2	CASSEMGLAGTYEQYF	TGTGCCAGCAGTGAAATGGGACTAGCGGGGACCTACGAGCAGTACTTC
few	TRBD2	TRBJ2-1	TRBV3-1	CASSQAWTSGRVNEQFF	TGTGCCAGCAGCCAAGCTTGGACTAGCGGGAGGGTTAATGAGCAGTTCTTC
many	NA	TRBJ1-3	TRBV7-2	CASSLFQGSGNTIYF	TGTGCCAGCAGCTTATTCCAGGGTTCGGGAAACACCATATATTTT
few	TRBD1	TRBJ1-4	TRBV30	CAWSPLGQNNEKLFF	TGTGCCTGGAGTCCACTGGGACAGAATAATGAAAAACTGTTTTTT
NA	TRBD2	TRBJ2-7	TRBV5-1	CASSSNSGGATYEQYF	TGCGCCAGCAGCTCGAATAGCGGGGGGGCCACCTACGAGCAGTACTTC
few	TRBD2	TRBJ2-3	TRBV27	CASRGIWTSGRTDTQYF	TGTGCCAGCAGGGGGATATGGACTAGCGGGAGGACAGATACGCAGTATTTT
many	TRBD1	TRBJ1-1	TRBV12-3/TRBV12-4	CASSPDRDTEAFF	TGTGCCAGCAGTCCCGACAGGGACACTGAAGCTTTCTTT
many	TRBD1	TRBJ2-3	TRBV4-2	CASSPSDREYTQYF	TGTGCCAGCAGCCCCTCGGACAGGGAGTATACGCAGTATTTT
many	TRBD2	TRBJ2-1	TRBV20-1	CSARDHGASGRYNEQFF	TGCAGTGCTAGAGATCATGGCGCTAGCGGGAGGTACAATGAGCAGTTCTTC
few	TRBD1	TRBJ2-7	TRBV6-1	CASRPDAGQGTSYEQYF	TGTGCCAGCAGACCCGACGCGGGACAGGGGACCTCCTACGAGCAGTACTTC
NA	NA	TRBJ2-1	TRBV5-1	CASRRGGRVSYNEQFF	TGCGCCAGCCGACGTGGCGGGCGTGTTTCCTACAATGAGCAGTTCTTC
many	TRBD2	TRBJ2-1	TRBV5-1	CASSPGLVLGNEQFF	TGCGCCAGCAGCCCGGGACTAGTATTGGGCAATGAGCAGTTCTTC
NA	TRBD2	TRBJ2-4	TRBV4-2	CASSQDGPGRASGKNIQYF	TGTGCCAGCAGCCAAGATGGTCCCGGGAGGGCCTCCGGCAAAAACATTCAGTACTTC
many	NA	TRBJ1-1	TRBV12-3/TRBV12-4	CASSDPGGFTNTEAFF	TGTGCCAGCAGCGATCCCGGCGGGTTCACAAACACTGAAGCTTTCTTT
many	NA	TRBJ2-3	TRBV15	CATRGTIDTQYF	TGTGCCACCAGGGGGACGATAGATACGCAGTATTTT
few	NA	TRBJ2-3	TRBV20-1	CSAERLAGITDTQYF	TGCAGTGCGGAGAGATTGGCGGGGATCACAGATACGCAGTATTTT
few	NA	TRBJ2-1	TRBV15	CATSRRLGLYNEQFF	TGTGCCACCAGCCGACGACTAGGGTTATACAATGAGCAGTTCTTC
NA	NA	TRBJ1-5	TRBV7-9	CASSPDKWGVHNQPQHF	TGTGCCAGCAGTCCCGACAAATGGGGGGTTCACAATCAGCCCCAGCATTTT
many	TRBD1	TRBJ2-2	TRBV6-1	CASRRDRGNTGELFF	TGTGCCAGCAGAAGGGACAGGGGGAACACCGGGGAGCTGTTTTTT
NA	TRBD2	TRBJ2-2	TRBV4-2	CASSQDPSGGTGELFF	TGTGCCAGCAGCCAAGATCCTAGCGGAGGCACCGGGGAGCTGTTTTTT
many	TRBD1	TRBJ2-5	TRBV9	CASSRDRAETQYF	TGTGCCAGCAGCCGGGACAGGGCGGAGACCCAGTACTTC
NA	NA	TRBJ2-1	TRBV18	CASSQQQGSGYEQFF	TGTGCCAGCTCCCAACAACAGGGTTCTGGATACGAGCAGTTCTTC
few	NA	TRBJ2-1	TRBV28	CASSFRQLNFNEQFF	TGTGCCAGCAGTTTTAGACAGCTTAACTTCAATGAGCAGTTCTTC
many	TRBD1	TRBJ2-1	TRBV28	CASSPAVTGNNEQFF	TGTGCCAGCAGTCCCGCCGTGACAGGGAACAATGAGCAGTTCTTC
many	NA	TRBJ1-6	TRBV5-8	CASSLARTVGYSPLHF	TGTGCCAGCAGCTTGGCCAGGACAGTAGGGTATTCACCCCTCCACTTT
many	NA	TRBJ2-7	TRBV12-3/TRBV12-4	CASSSSGTNFYEQYF	TGTGCCAGCAGTTCCTCCGGGACAAATTTCTACGAGCAGTACTTC
few	TRBD2	TRBJ2-1	TRBV20-1	CSARGLAGGTEQFF	TGCAGTGCTAGGGGGCTAGCGGGAGGGACTGAGCAGTTCTTC
NA	NA	TRBJ2-3	TRBV20-1	CSASSSAGLTDTQYF	TGCAGTGCTAGTTCTAGCGCGGGCTTGACAGATACGCAGTATTTT
many	TRBD1	TRBJ1-4	TRBV4-2	CASSQEGTGGTNEKLFF	TGTGCCAGCAGCCAAGAAGGGACAGGGGGAACTAATGAAAAACTGTTTTTT
few	NA	TRBJ1-2	TRBV5-1	CASSPADSGGYTF	TGCGCCAGCAGCCCGGCGGACAGTGGTGGCTACACCTTC
NA	NA	TRBJ1-4	TRBV6-5	CASSYSQGFNEKLFF	TGTGCCAGCAGTTACTCCCAGGGCTTTAATGAAAAACTGTTTTTT
once	TRBD1	TRBJ2-7	TRBV30	CAWSEGTVYEQYF	TGTGCCTGGAGTGAAGGGACAGTCTACGAGCAGTACTTC
few	TRBD2	TRBJ2-7	TRBV4-3	CASSQDGAIGLAGPPNEQYF	TGCGCCAGCAGCCAAGATGGGGCGATTGGACTAGCGGGACCCCCCAACGAGCAGTACTTC
NA	NA	TRBJ2-3	TRBV29-1	CSVERQADTQYF	TGCAGCGTTGAACGGCAGGCAGATACGCAGTATTTT
few	NA	TRBJ1-6	TRBV28	CASRPDRDNSPLHF	TGTGCCAGCAGACCCGACAGAGACAATTCACCCCTCCACTTT
many	NA	TRBJ2-3	TRBV29-1	CSVGRTDTQYF	TGCAGCGTGGGACGCACAGATACGCAGTATTTT
NA	NA	TRBJ2-3	TRBV18	CASSPRWGGTSSTDTQYF	TGTGCCAGCTCACCACGGTGGGGCGGGACCTCTAGCACAGATACGCAGTATTTT
NA	NA	TRBJ2-4	TRBV5-6	CASSFWGSAKNIQYF	TGTGCCAGCAGCTTCTGGGGGTCAGCCAAAAACATTCAGTACTTC